Shown below are 10 T cell receptor beta chains from a single sample sequenced in a study of blood T cell repertoires in COVID-19. Repertoires were generated with immunoSEQ multiplex PCR, while TCRdb's copy carries only in-frame clones and drops some. This sample has about 300,000 clones, with 65% to 85% found just once. Sequencing was performed on peripheral blood. These receptors all stem from a woman aged 50 to 60 with acute or convalescent COVID-19.

The V gene is TRBV27, the J gene TRBJ1-1; D ambiguous. CDR1 MNHEY and CDR2 SMNVEV come from the germline V gene (reference sequence). The CDR3 runs 12 residues. Trimming shortened V by 5 bases and J by 6 bases, and 10 bases separated the two germline ends. The DNA for the CDR3 is TGTGCCAGCAGTCCCCCGCGGGCTGAAGCTTTCTTT. Its protein product is CASSPPRAEAFF.

The V call is TRBV5-1, the J call TRBJ1-2, with 9 bases aligning to TRBD1. The CDR3 is 15 amino acids. V trimming: 4 bases; J trimming: 3 bases; junction bases outside the gene matches: 7. CDR1 SGHRS and CDR2 YFSETQ come from the germline V gene. CDR3 protein: CASSKPGQGDYGYTF. Written as DNA, the CDR3 is TGCGCCAGCAGCAAACCGGGACAGGGAGACTATGGCTACACCTTC. The full variable domain, its missing parts supplied by reference TRBV5-1 and TRBJ1-2, is KAGVTQTPRYLIKTRGQQVTLSCSPISGHRSVSWYQQTPGQGLQFLFEYFSETQRNKGNFPGRFSGRQFSNSRSEMNVSTLELGDSALYLCASSKPGQGDYGYTFGSGTRLTVV.

This chain connects TRBV2 to TRBJ2-5, with D possibly being TRBD1 (6 bases). Trimming shortened V by 5 bases and J by 5 bases, and 15 bases separated the two germline ends. The CDR3 has 14 residues. Germline assignment: CDR1 SNHLY and CDR2 FYNNEI. CDR3 DNA: TGTGCCAGCAGTATTGACAGGTCCCAGGAGACCCAGTACTTC. Its protein is CASSIDRSQETQYF.

The genes are TRBV7-3 and TRBJ2-3; 7 bases match TRBD1. CDR3 length: 15 amino acids. CDR1 is SGHTA, CDR2 FQGTGA, per germline. Losses at the gene ends were 5 bases for V and 0 bases for J; bases not matched to a gene: 5. CDR3 loop: CASSGRQGSTDTQYF. In nucleotides, the CDR3 is TGTGCCAGCAGCGGCAGACAGGGAAGCACAGATACGCAGTATTTT. Supplemented by reference TRBV7-3 and TRBJ2-3, the full variable domain reads GAGVSQTPSNKVTEKGKYVELRCDPISGHTALYWYRQSLGQGPEFLIYFQGTGAADDSGLPNDRFFAVRPEGSVSTLKIQRTERGDSAVYLCASSGRQGSTDTQYFGPGTRLTVL.

The chain employs TRBV7-8 and TRBJ2-7, with TRBD1 identical over 10 bases. Germline V gene lookup returns CDR1 SGHVS and CDR2 FQNEAQ. Trimming cost V 3 bases and J 6 bases; bases outside gene matches: 5. The CDR3 sequence is 14 residues long. CDR3 loop: CASSLSGTGVEQYV. In DNA, the CDR3 is TGTGCCAGCAGCTTGTCCGGGACAGGGGTCGAGCAGTACGTC.

This sequence joins TRBV6-5 and TRBJ2-7; D uncertain. This CDR3 spans 15 amino acids. Germline CDR1 MNHEY, CDR2 SVGAGI. The germline V and J ends were trimmed by 0 bases and 2 bases, with 11 bases remaining between them. The CDR3 protein is CASSYSPRSTYEQYF. CDR3 sequence (DNA): TGTGCCAGCAGTTACTCTCCCCGGTCGACCTACGAGCAGTACTTC.

The J gene is TRBJ1-2, the V gene TRBV6-5, with 7 bases identical to TRBD1. This CDR3 is 15 amino acids long. V lost 6 bases, J lost 3 bases, and 10 bases stayed unmatched. CDR1 is MNHEY and CDR2 is SVGAGI in the germline V gene. The CDR3 coding sequence is TGTGCCAGCAGCCCCACAGGGGACCCATACTATGGCTACACCTTC. Translated: CASSPTGDPYYGYTF.

The chain uses TRBV9 and TRBJ2-5; TRBD2 matches at 12 bases. J lost 4 bases, V lost 0 bases, and 1 base had no gene match. This CDR3 has 15 residues. From germline, CDR1 is SGDLS and CDR2 YYNGEE. The CDR3: CASSVASGGGETQYF. DNA of the CDR3: TGTGCCAGCAGCGTAGCTAGCGGGGGGGGAGAGACCCAGTACTTC.

This chain joins TRBV5-1 and TRBJ2-1; 7 positions match TRBD1. This CDR3 has 14 amino acids. Germline V CDR1 and CDR2: SGHRS, YFSETQ. V lost 6 bases to trimming and J lost 0 bases; unmatched junction nucleotides: 3. CDR3 DNA: TGCGCCAGCACTCGGGACAGCTCCTACAATGAGCAGTTCTTC. Protein product: CASTRDSSYNEQFF.

V and J are TRBV18 and TRBJ2-7; weak D call: TRBD1 (6 bases). The CDR3 spans 14 residues. Trimming stripped 4 bases from V and 6 bases from J, with 16 bases between. Looked up from germline, CDR1 is KGHSH and CDR2 is LQKENI. CDR3 nucleotide sequence: TGTGCCAGCTCACTCACCCCTCAACAGGGCGAGCAGTACGTC. Translated, it gives CASSLTPQQGEQYV.